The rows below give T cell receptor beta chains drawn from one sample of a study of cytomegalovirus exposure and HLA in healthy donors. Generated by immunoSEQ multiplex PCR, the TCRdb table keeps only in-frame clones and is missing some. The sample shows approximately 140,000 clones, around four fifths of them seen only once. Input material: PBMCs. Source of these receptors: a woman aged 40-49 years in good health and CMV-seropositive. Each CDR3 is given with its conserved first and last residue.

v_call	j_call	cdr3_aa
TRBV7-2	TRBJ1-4	CASSQGTGGEKLFF
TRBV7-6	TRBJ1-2	CASSGQGATPNYGYTF
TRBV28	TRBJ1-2	CASNVQHRDGYTF
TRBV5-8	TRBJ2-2	CASSLRSGATGELFF
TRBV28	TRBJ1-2	CASSKNRDYGYTF
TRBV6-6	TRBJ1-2	CASSPSSDGYTF
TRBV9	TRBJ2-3	CASSKRQGELTDTQYF
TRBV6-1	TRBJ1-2	CASSEAWGDGYTF
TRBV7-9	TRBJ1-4	CASRQAATNEKLFF
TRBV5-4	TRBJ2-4	CASSSDLAGGLNIQYF
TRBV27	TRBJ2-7	CASSLSQGALHEQYF
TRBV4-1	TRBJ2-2	CASSKAGGQTGELFF
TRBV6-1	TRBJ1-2	CASRSTTSFGYTF
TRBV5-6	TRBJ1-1	CASKQGRLGTEAFF
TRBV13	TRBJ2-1	CASRPTSGGSLGNEQFF
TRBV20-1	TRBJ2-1	CSAAAGGGQFF
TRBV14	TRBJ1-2	CASSHGQGAGGYTF
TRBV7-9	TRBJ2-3	CASSSLAGGPTSTDTQYF
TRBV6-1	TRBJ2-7	CASRNRPSEQYF
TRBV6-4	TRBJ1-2	CASRGGQGDGYTF
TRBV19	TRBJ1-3	CASKSGQDFSGNTIYF
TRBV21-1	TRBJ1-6	CASSLRGQGIHF
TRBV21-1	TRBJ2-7	CASWIWVPGEQYF
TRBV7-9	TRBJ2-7	CASSDLGTGGREQYF
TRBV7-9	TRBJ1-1	CASSSSDRNEQTEAFF
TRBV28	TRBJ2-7	CASSSPGQGPYYEQYF
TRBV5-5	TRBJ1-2	CASSPIGQNYGYTF
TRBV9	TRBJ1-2	CASSTSGTSNYGYTF
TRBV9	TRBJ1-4	CASSVQGRAGSEKLFF
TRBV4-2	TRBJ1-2	CASSQWGTGGRDGYTF
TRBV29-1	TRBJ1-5	CSVTGREGINQPQHF
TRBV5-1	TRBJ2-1	CASTRFRGLGNEQFF
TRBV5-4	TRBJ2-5	CASSNVLAGAETQYF
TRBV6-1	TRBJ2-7	CASGVRDSTYEQYF
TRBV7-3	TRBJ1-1	CASSFKKGTSNLEAFF
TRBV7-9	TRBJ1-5	CASSPGDVWYQPQHF
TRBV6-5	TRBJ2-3	CASSSPRGGTDTQYF
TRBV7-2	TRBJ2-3	CASSLAGLAGAADTQYF
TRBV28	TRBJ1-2	CATQLTGEGYTF
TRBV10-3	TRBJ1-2	CAISETAGDYGYTF
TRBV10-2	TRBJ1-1	CASSESILSGVAFF
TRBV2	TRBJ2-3	CASSDGLAGTDTQYF
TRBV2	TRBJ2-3	CADGLSTDTQYF
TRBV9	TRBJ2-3	CASSVLAATDTQYF
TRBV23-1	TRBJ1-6	CASSQLGQGGTSYNSPLHF
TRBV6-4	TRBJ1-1	CASSDKGTGGEAFF
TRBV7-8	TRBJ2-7	CASSSVREGREQYF
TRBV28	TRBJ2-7	CASSLQAGDYEQYF
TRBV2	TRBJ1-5	CASGLGQGNNQPQHF
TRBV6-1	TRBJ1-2	CASIGTGGYGYTF
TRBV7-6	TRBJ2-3	CASSLTSSVERSGWGTDTQYF
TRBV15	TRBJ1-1	CATSSDRSGQPNTEAFF
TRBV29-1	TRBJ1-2	CSVERQGGYGYTF
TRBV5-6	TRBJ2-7	CASSYEGRQGVYGEQYF
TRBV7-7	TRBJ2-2	CASSLDWTNTGELFF